The TCR beta chain described here comes from a study of blood T cell repertoires in COVID-19. For the study at large: COVID-19 samples, acute and convalescent, were from the United States, Italy and Spain.

As originally analysed: Nucleated cell number was recorded as an estimate derived from reference gene primer amplification. Sequencing used immunoSEQ multiplex PCR; TCRdb keeps in-frame clones, though not all of them. V and J calls and clone size are copied from that table; D and trimming were computed from the DNA. Of about 120,000 clones listed, approximately 85% are singletons. Losses at the gene ends were 4 bases for V and 1 base for J; bases not matched to a gene: 9. The CDR3 covers 17 residues. The germline V gene has CDR1 SGHNT and CDR2 YYREEE (reference sequence). Seattle patient enrollment occurred during active infection, with longitudinal follow-up thereafter.

The rearrangement joins TRBV5-4 to TRBJ2-2; 8 positions match TRBD2. The TCR comes from a young man with COVID-19, enrolled during active disease. Sequencing was done on a sample of peripheral blood. This chain's CDR3 is CASSPSSGRQNTGELFF. CDR3 coding DNA: TGTGCCAGCAGCCCGAGCAGCGGGAGACAGAACACCGGGGAGCTGTTTTTT.